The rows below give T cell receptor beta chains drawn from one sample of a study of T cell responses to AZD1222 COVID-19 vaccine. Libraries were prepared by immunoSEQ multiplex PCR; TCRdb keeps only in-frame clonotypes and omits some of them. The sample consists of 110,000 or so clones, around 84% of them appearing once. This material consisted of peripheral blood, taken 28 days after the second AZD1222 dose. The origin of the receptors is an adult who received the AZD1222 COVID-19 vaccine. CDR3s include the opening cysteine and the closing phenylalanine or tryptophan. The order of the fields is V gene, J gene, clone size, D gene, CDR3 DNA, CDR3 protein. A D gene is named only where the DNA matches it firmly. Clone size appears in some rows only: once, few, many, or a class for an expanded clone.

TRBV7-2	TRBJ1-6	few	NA	TGTGCCAGCAGCCCCAGCGGGACAACTAATAATTCACCCCTCCACTTT	CASSPSGTTNNSPLHF
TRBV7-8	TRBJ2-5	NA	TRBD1	TGTGCCAGCAGCTTAGCGGGACAGGGGGGAGAGACCCAGTACTTC	CASSLAGQGGETQYF
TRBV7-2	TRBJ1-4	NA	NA	TGTGCCAGCAGCCACAGGGTCACTAATGAAAAACTGTTTTTT	CASSHRVTNEKLFF
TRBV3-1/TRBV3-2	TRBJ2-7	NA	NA	TGTGCCAGCAGCCATTCAGGCGCTGCCTACGAGCAGTACTTC	CASSHSGAAYEQYF
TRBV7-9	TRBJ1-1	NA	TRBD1	TGTGCCAGCAGCCTCCGACAGGGTTCGAACACTGAAGCTTTCTTT	CASSLRQGSNTEAFF
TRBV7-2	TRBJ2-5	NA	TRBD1	TGTGCCAGCAGCTTAGGGCCGGGACAGGGTCAAGAGACCCAGTACTTC	CASSLGPGQGQETQYF
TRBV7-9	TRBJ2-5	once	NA	TGTGCCAGCAGTATCAGTATAGAGACCCAGTACTTC	CASSISIETQYF
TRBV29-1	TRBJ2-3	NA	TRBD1	TGCAGCGTTGAAGGTCAGGGGGACCCCACGGATACGCAGTATTTT	CSVEGQGDPTDTQYF
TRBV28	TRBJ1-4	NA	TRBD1	TGTGCCAGCAGTTTAGTCGGACAGGGGGGTGAAAAACTGTTTTTT	CASSLVGQGGEKLFF
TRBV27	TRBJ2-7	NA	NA	TGTGCCAGCAGGGGCGTAGGGGCGCTCTCCTCCTACGAGCAGTACTTC	CASRGVGALSSYEQYF
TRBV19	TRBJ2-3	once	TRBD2	TGTGCCAGTACCCCCTCGGGGGGAAAGGCAGATACGCAGTATTTT	CASTPSGGKADTQYF
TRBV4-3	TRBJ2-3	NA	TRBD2	TGCGCCAGCAGCCCGTGGACTAGCGGGGGCACAGATACGCAGTATTTT	CASSPWTSGGTDTQYF
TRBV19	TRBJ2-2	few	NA	TGTGCCAGAAATATCGCCGGGGAGCTGTTTTTT	CARNIAGELFF
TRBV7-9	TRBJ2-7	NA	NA	TGTGCCAGCAGCTTGGATTACGAGCAGTACTTC	CASSLDYEQYF
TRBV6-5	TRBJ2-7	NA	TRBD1	TGTGCCAGCAGTTACTCGAGACAGGGGGGGCACGAGCAGTACTTC	CASSYSRQGGHEQYF
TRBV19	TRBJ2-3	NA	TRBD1	TGTGCCAGTAGTACTCCGGGACAGGGACTCCCAAGTACGCAGTATTTT	CASSTPGQGLPSTQYF
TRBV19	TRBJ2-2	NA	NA	TGTGCCAGTAGTATCCCCCCGGGGTCACAACCGAACACCGGGGAGCTGTTTTTT	CASSIPPGSQPNTGELFF
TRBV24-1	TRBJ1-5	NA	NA	TGTGCCACCAGTGGGGCGTCAACCTCGCCCCAGCATTTT	CATSGASTSPQHF
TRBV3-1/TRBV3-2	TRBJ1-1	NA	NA	TGTGCCAGCAGCCACCTGAACACTGAAGCTTTCTTT	CASSHLNTEAFF
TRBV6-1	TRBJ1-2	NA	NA	TGTGCCAGCAGTGAGGCCTATGGCTACACCTTC	CASSEAYGYTF
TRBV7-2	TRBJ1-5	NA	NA	TGTGCCAGCAGCCCTATGGGGGAGGTTCAGCCCCAGCATTTT	CASSPMGEVQPQHF
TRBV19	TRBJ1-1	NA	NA	TGTGCCAGTAGTATAGTTCAGGGGACCGAAGCTTTCTTT	CASSIVQGTEAFF
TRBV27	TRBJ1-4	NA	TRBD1	TGTGCCAGCAGTGAACAAACATGGACAGGGTATGAAAAACTGTTTTTT	CASSEQTWTGYEKLFF
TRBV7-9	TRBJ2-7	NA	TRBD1	TGTGCCAGCAGCGATCGGACAGGGATATCCTACGAGCAGTACTTC	CASSDRTGISYEQYF
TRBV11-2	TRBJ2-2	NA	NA	TGTGCCAGCAGCTTGGACGGGACTCCGACCGGGGAGCTGTTTTTT	CASSLDGTPTGELFF
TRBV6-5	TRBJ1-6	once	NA	TGTGCCGTCACGGAATCCTATAATTCACCCCTCCACTTT	CAVTESYNSPLHF
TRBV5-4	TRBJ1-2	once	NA	TGTGCCAGCAGCCCGGGCCAAGCTAACTATGGCTACACCTTC	CASSPGQANYGYTF
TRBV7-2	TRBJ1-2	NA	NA	TGTGCCAGCAGCTTAGTCGCGGGCCGGGGGGGCTACACCTTC	CASSLVAGRGGYTF
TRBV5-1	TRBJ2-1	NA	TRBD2	TGCGCCAGCAGCTTGGGGCCCCCTCCCACTAGCGGGAGGGCCCATGAGCAGTTCTTC	CASSLGPPPTSGRAHEQFF
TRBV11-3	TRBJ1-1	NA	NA	TGTGCCAGCAGCTTCTACGGAGGCACTGAAGCTTTCTTT	CASSFYGGTEAFF
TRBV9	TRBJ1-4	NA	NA	TGTGCCAGCAGCGTATTACCCAAGTCCCCTAATGAAAAACTGTTTTTT	CASSVLPKSPNEKLFF
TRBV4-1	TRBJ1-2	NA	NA	TGCGCCAGCAGCCAAGATGACCAGGGGAACTATGGCTACACCTTC	CASSQDDQGNYGYTF
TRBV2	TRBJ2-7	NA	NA	TGTGCCAGCAGCCCAGAGGCTTACGAGCAGTACTTC	CASSPEAYEQYF
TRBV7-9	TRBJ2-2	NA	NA	TGTGCCAGCAGCAAACCGGTGAACACCGGGGAGCTGTTTTTT	CASSKPVNTGELFF
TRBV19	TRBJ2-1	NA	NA	TGTGCCAGTAGGGGCGGGCTTGAGCAGTTCTTC	CASRGGLEQFF
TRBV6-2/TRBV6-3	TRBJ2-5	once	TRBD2	TGTGCCAGCAGTTTATTAGCGGGGGAGTACCAAGAGACCCAGTACTTC	CASSLLAGEYQETQYF
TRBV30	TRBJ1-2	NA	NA	TGTGCCTGGAGTGTACCTAGCCCAAGGGCCAACTATGGCTACACCTTC	CAWSVPSPRANYGYTF
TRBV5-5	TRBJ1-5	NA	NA	TGTGCCAGCGGCGGTAGTCAGCCCCAGCATTTT	CASGGSQPQHF
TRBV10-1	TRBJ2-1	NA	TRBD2	TGCGCCAGCAGTGAGACTAGCGGGGGCCTTCGGTCATACAATGAGCAGTTCTTC	CASSETSGGLRSYNEQFF
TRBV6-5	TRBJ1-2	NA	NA	TGTGCCAGCAGTTATGAACCGACGGATGGCTACACCTTC	CASSYEPTDGYTF
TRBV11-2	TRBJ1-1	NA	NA	TGTGCCAGCAGCTTGTGGACAGATGAAGCTTTCTTT	CASSLWTDEAFF
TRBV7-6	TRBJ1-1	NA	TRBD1	TGTGCCAGCAGCCCACGACAGGGGGCGCCTGCTTTCTTT	CASSPRQGAPAFF
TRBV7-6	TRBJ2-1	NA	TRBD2	TGTGCCAGCAGCTTAAGGGGGACTAGCGGGAGCAGCTCCTACAATGAGCAGTTCTTC	CASSLRGTSGSSSYNEQFF
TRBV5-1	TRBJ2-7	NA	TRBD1	TGCGCCAGCAGTAAGGACAGGGGGTCCGAGCAGTACTTC	CASSKDRGSEQYF
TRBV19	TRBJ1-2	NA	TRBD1	TGTGCCAGTAGTAGGGGGACAGCGGCGAACTATGGCTACACCTTC	CASSRGTAANYGYTF
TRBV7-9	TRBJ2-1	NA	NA	TGTGCCAGCAGCCCGACAGATAGCTCCTACAATGAGCAGTTCTTC	CASSPTDSSYNEQFF
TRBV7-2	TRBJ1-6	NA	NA	TGTGCCAGCAGCTTAGCAGGCCAGGGGTATTCACCCCTCCACTTT	CASSLAGQGYSPLHF
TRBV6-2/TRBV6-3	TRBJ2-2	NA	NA	TGTGCCAGCAGTTACCGATGGCACGACACCGGGGAGCTGTTTTTT	CASSYRWHDTGELFF
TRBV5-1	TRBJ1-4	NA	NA	TGCGCCAGCAGCTTAGGGGTACCTAATGAAAAACTGTTTTTT	CASSLGVPNEKLFF
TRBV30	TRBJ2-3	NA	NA	TGTGCCTGGAGTCTCGAAGGGGCAGATACGCAGTATTTT	CAWSLEGADTQYF
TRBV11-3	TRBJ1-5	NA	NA	TGTGCCAGCAGCTTAGAAAAGGGAGGTCAGCCCCAGCATTTT	CASSLEKGGQPQHF
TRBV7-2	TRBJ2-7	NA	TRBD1	TGTGCCAGCAGCTTTTCCGGGACAGGGGAATACGAGCAGTACTTC	CASSFSGTGEYEQYF
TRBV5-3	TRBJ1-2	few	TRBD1	TGTGCCAGAAGCTTGGGGACAGGGGGCGGCTATGGCTACACCTTC	CARSLGTGGGYGYTF
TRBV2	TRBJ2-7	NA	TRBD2	TGTGCCAGCAGAGATATAGCGGGAGTTGTATACGAGCAGTACTTC	CASRDIAGVVYEQYF
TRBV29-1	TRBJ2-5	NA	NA	TGCAGCGTTGTTGGGGGGCAAGAGACCCAGTACTTC	CSVVGGQETQYF
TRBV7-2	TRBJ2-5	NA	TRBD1	TGTGCCAGCAGCTTAGAGGGGACAGGGGGCGAGACCCAGTACTTC	CASSLEGTGGETQYF
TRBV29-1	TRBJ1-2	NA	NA	TGCAGCGTTGACGGTGATACTAACTATGGCTACACCTTC	CSVDGDTNYGYTF
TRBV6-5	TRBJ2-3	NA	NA	TGTGCCAGCACTCCGGACAGATACACAGATACGCAGTATTTT	CASTPDRYTDTQYF
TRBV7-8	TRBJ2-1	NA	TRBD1	TGTGCCAGCAGCAAACAGGGGGCCAATGAGCAGTTCTTC	CASSKQGANEQFF